Judged by abundance, the clone carrying this TCR beta chain is medium-sized. Its antigen remains unidentified. The CDR3 has 17 amino acids. Germline V gene lookup returns CDR1 SGDLS and CDR2 YYNGEE. The V and J ends lost 4 bases and 11 bases respectively, with 27 bases between them. The library protocol tagged each TCR cDNA with a unique molecular identifier. MiXCR, run by TCRdb on the 5' RACE reads, gives a single entry per CDR3 protein. The table lists around 5,000 distinct CDR3 sequences, 29% of them singletons. The entry originates in a study of spatial heterogeneity in lung cancer. General observations from the study: It was found that expanded intratumoral alpha and beta TCR counts tracked tumor mutation counts. The study found that ubiquitous and regional expanded TCR counts tracked ubiquitous and regional nonsynonymous mutations, respectively. Coverage of tumor T cells was estimated at 7% to 8% for alpha chains and 13% to 15% for beta chains.

Time point noted: sample taken at primary tumor resection. TCRs were sequenced from unsorted whole RNA of tumor, nontumor lung or PBMC. The rearrangement uses TRBV9 and TRBJ2-2; D is undetermined. Sequenced material: lung tumor tissue, taken at surgery. The clonotype originates from a female donor with early-stage non-small cell lung cancer. DNA for the CDR3: TGTGCCAGCAGCCCAAGCCTGGTGGAGCAGACCGAATACGAGCTGTTTTTT. Its translation: CASSPSLVEQTEYELFF.